Given below is one TCR beta chain in context. The data are from a study of control samples from healthy donors and cancer patients. The length of the CDR3 is 12 residues. CDR1 is LGHNA and CDR2 is YNFKEQ in the germline V gene. With 4 bases removed from V and 3 bases from J, the gap between germline ends came to 7 bases. Profiling relied on immunoSEQ multiplex PCR, and the TCRdb table lists in-frame clones only, not all of them. The profile shows under 55,000 clones, approximately 89% of them singletons. The chain uses TRBV4-2 and TRBJ2-7; D remains unclear. The clonotype originates from a woman between 40 and 55 years old with head and neck cancer. Sequencing used PBMCs. The DNA for the CDR3 is TGTGCCAGCAGCCCGGGCCTCTACGAGCAGTACTTC. It codes for CASSPGLYEQYF.